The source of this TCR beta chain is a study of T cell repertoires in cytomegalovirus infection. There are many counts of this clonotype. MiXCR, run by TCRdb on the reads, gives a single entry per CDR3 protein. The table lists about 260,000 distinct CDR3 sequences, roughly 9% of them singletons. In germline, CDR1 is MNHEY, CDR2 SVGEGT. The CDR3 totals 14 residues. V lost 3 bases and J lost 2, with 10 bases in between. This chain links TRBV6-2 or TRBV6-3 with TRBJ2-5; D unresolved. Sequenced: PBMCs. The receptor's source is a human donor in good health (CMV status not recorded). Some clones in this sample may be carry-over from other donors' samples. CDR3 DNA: TGTGCCAGCAGTTATAAGGCGGTTCAAGAGACCCAGTACTTC. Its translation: CASSYKAVQETQYF.